Shown below are 10 T cell receptor beta chains from a single sample sequenced in a study of blood T cell repertoires in COVID-19. Using immunoSEQ multiplex PCR, the repertoire was profiled, and TCRdb retains in-frame clones only, with some absent. Here the sample spans approximately 54,000 clones, over 90% being singletons. Material: peripheral blood. Receptors originate from a man in his fifties or sixties with acute or convalescent COVID-19.

The chain couples TRBV4-1 to TRBJ2-3, with a tentative D call TRBD2 (6 bases). The CDR3 has 15 residues. Looked up from germline, CDR1 is MGHRA and CDR2 is YSYEKL. Trimming removed 0 bases from V and 5 bases from J, with 12 bases in between. CDR3 coding DNA: TGCGCCAGCAGCCAAGATAGACTAGTGATAGATACGCAGTATTTT. It is translated as CASSQDRLVIDTQYF.

Worth noting for this clone: The sample contains more than one DNA sequence encoding this CDR3. The chain is built from TRBV18 and TRBJ1-2; 9 bases map to TRBD1. The germline V gene encodes CDR1 KGHSH and CDR2 LQKENI. The junction had 0 bases not matched to a gene; V was cut back by 2 bases and J by 5 bases. There are 13 residues in the CDR3. CDR3 nucleotides: TGTGCCAGCTCACCAGACAGGGGGTATGGCTACACCTTC. This sequence encodes CASSPDRGYGYTF.

The rearrangement joins TRBV7-8 to TRBJ2-2, with D perhaps TRBD2 (6 bases). Germline V gives CDR1 SGHVS, CDR2 FQNEAQ. The CDR3 loop spans 16 amino acids. V lost 5 bases to trimming and J lost 0 bases, with 13 bases between them. The CDR3: CASSPRLASNTGELFF. The DNA for the CDR3 is TGTGCCAGCAGCCCCCGGCTAGCGTCGAACACCGGGGAGCTGTTTTTT.

V usage is TRBV7-8 and J usage is TRBJ2-3; TRBD2 matches 9 bases. The CDR3 sequence is 16 residues long. V shed 1 base and J 2 bases; nucleotides not matched to a gene: 4. Germline V gene sequence: CDR1 SGHVS, CDR2 FQNEAQ. The CDR3 coding sequence is TGTGCCAGCAGCTTAGTTAGCGGGAGCGCCACAGATACGCAGTATTTT. This sequence encodes CASSLVSGSATDTQYF. The whole variable domain, remainder taken from reference TRBV7-8 and TRBJ2-3, is GAGVSQSPRYKVAKRGQDVALRCDPISGHVSLFWYQQALGQGPEFLTYFQNEAQLDKSGLPSDRFFAERPEGSVSTLKIQRTQQEDSAVYLCASSLVSGSATDTQYFGPGTRLTVL.

The V gene is TRBV5-1, the J gene TRBJ1-2; D remains unclear. Trimming removed 0 bases from V and 2 bases from J, with 8 bases in between. CDR3 size: 14 residues. CDR1 and CDR2 from the germline V gene are SGHRS and YFSETQ. CDR3 sequence (DNA): TGCGCCAGCAGCTTGGAGGCGGGGAACTATGGCTACACCTTC. Translation: CASSLEAGNYGYTF.

The V and J genes are TRBV24-1 and TRBJ1-6; the D gene is possibly TRBD1 (6 bases). CDR1 and CDR2 from the germline V gene are KGHDR and SFDVKD. Trimming stripped 3 bases from V and 7 bases from J, with 9 bases between. This CDR3 contains 14 residues. The DNA for the CDR3 is TGTGCCACCAGTGATACCAGGGGCAATTCACCCCTCCACTTT. Its protein product is CATSDTRGNSPLHF.

The chain has TRBV25-1 and TRBJ1-3, with a possible D match to TRBD1 (5 bases). The CDR3 contains 14 residues. V was cut by 3 bases and J by 1 base, with 7 bases left in between. The germline V gene has CDR1 MGHDK and CDR2 SYGVNS. CDR3 sequence: CASSDKGSGNTIYF. In DNA form, the CDR3 reads TGTGCCAGCAGTGATAAGGGGTCTGGAAACACCATATATTTT.

The chain uses TRBV11-3 and TRBJ1-6, with D perhaps TRBD1 (5 bases). Trimming took 7 bases from V and 5 from J, leaving 12 bases between them. The length of the CDR3 is 14 residues. Per germline, CDR1 SGHNT and CDR2 YENEEA. CDR3 amino acids: CASKLRGDNSPLHF. The DNA for the CDR3 is TGTGCCAGCAAACTTCGGGGGGATAATTCACCCCTCCACTTT.

As concerns this clone: The junction differs from germline at one of its ends, possibly a read error. The chain employs TRBV29-1 and TRBJ2-1; 8 nucleotides match TRBD1. The germline V gene encodes CDR1 SQVTM and CDR2 ANQGSEA. CDR3 length: 9 residues. The CDR3 is CSVGDRGLF. DNA for the CDR3: TGCAGCGTTGGAGACAGGGGCCTCTTC.

This chain links TRBV6-6 with TRBJ2-1, with D unresolved. Trimming left V 2 bases short and J 0 bases short, with 8 bases between. From germline, CDR1 is MNHNY and CDR2 SVGAGI (reference sequence). The CDR3 has 15 amino acids. The CDR3 coding sequence is TGTGCCAGCAGTTACGGGCTATCCTCCTACAATGAGCAGTTCTTC. Protein: CASSYGLSSYNEQFF.